This section outlines one T cell receptor beta chain sequence together with its context. This sample is drawn from a study of immune characterization of retroperitoneal liposarcoma. TCRdb independently ran MiXCR on the PCR reads; one entry per CDR3 protein. In the table there are approximately 11,000 distinct CDR3 sequences, about 20% of which are singletons. The V segment lost 2 bases and the J segment 0 bases; nucleotides outside the gene matches: 5. Germline V lookup: CDR1 LNHDA, CDR2 SQIVND (reference sequence). The CDR3 loop spans 17 amino acids. The clonotype comes from a female donor with retroperitoneal liposarcoma. The chain employs TRBV19 and TRBJ2-1; 9 nucleotides align to TRBD2. The material sequenced was blood. The CDR3 region is CASSITGTSRSYNEQFF. CDR3 DNA sequence: TGTGCCAGTAGTATAACCGGGACTAGCCGCTCCTACAATGAGCAGTTCTTC.